This T cell receptor (beta chain) was sequenced for a study of blood T cell repertoires in COVID-19. Study as a whole: Specimens from acute and convalescent COVID-19 originated in the United States, Italy and Spain.

Residents of about two dozen US areas, aged about 18 to 95 years, made up the participants. Trimming pared 4 bases from V and 0 bases from J, leaving 16 bases between. The CDR3 extends over 17 amino acids. Germline CDR1 and CDR2: LNHDA and SQIVND (reference sequence). This clone was counted once. Per the study methods: For nucleated cells, counts were estimated from reference gene primer amplification. Here immunoSEQ multiplex PCR was the method, and the copy in TCRdb shows in-frame clones only, minus some. The V and J calls and clone size come from that table; D and trimming were worked out from the DNA. The data hold roughly 420,000 clones, with roughly 90% observed a single time.

This receptor was obtained from a woman aged 25 to 39 with acute COVID-19. The sequencing input was PBMCs or T cells enriched from blood (not recorded which). The rearrangement uses TRBV19 and TRBJ1-3, with D tentatively TRBD1 (5 bases). The CDR3 DNA sequence: TGTGCCAGTAGTAAGTCAGGGCACGGTCCCTCTGGAAACACCATATATTTT. This translates into CASSKSGHGPSGNTIYF.